This T cell receptor (beta chain) was profiled in a study of OX40 agonist ivuxolimab in advanced cancers. Overall study: Patients in the trial were receiving intravenous ivuxolimab every 2 weeks, at doses of 0.01 to 10 mg/kg.

This clone was detected once. The V gene's germline CDR1 is SGHTA and CDR2 FQGTGA. The CDR3 covers 14 residues. V lost 2 bases and J lost 9; bases outside the gene matches: 3. Some clones are missing from TCRdb's copy, which holds only in-frame ones; the method was immunoSEQ multiplex PCR. This sample carries about 63,000 clones, roughly 89% of them seen once, and the ten largest clones take 12%. The specimen comprised CD4+ or CD8+ T cells sorted from blood, sampled in a trial of the OX40 agonist ivuxolimab. The clonotype comes from an adult with an advanced solid tumor such as melanoma, head and neck, liver or kidney cancer. The V gene is TRBV7-3, the J gene TRBJ1-6; 8 nucleotides agree with TRBD1. The CDR3 DNA sequence: TGTGCCAGCAGCTTAGGGACAGGACTTTCACCCCTCCACTTT. Amino acids: CASSLGTGLSPLHF.